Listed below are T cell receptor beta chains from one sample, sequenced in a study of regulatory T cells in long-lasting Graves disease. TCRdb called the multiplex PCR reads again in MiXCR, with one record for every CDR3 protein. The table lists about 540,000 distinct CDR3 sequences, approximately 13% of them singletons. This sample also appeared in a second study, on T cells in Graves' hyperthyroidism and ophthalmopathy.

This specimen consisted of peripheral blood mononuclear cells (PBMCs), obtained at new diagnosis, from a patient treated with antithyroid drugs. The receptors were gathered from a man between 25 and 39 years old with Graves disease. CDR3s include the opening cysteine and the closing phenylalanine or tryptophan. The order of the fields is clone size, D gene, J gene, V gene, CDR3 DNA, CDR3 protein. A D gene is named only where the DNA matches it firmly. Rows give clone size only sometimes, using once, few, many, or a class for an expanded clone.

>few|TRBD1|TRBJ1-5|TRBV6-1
TGTGCCAGCATGGATAAGACAGGGGGTTACCAGCCCCAGCATTTT
CASMDKTGGYQPQHF
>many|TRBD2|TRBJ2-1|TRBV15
TGTGCCACCAGCGGGACTAGCGGGAGAAGGCAGTTCTTC
CATSGTSGRRQFF
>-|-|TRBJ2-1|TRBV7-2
TGTGCCAGCAGCTTGACACGGGAGATGGTCGATGAGCAGTTCTTC
CASSLTREMVDEQFF
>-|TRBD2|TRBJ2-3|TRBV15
TGTGCCACGGGGACTAGAAGATACACAGATACGCAGTATTTT
CATGTRRYTDTQYF
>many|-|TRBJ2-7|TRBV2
TGTGCCAGCAGTCTGGGCTTGGGGGACGAGCAGTACTTC
CASSLGLGDEQYF
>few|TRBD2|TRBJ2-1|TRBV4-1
TGCGCCAGCAGCCACCCTTTAGGTAGCGGGAGGGACAATGAGCAGTTCTTC
CASSHPLGSGRDNEQFF
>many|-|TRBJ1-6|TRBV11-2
TGTGCCAGCAGCTTAGATCCGGGATCTTCACCCCTCCACTTT
CASSLDPGSSPLHF
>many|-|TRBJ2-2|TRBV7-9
TGTGCCAGCGTCCCCTCTCCCTGGGACACCGGGGAGCTGTTTTTT
CASVPSPWDTGELFF
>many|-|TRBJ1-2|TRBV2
TGTGCCAGCCCTGGGACCGGCTATGGCTACACCTTC
CASPGTGYGYTF
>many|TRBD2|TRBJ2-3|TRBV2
TGTGCCAGCAAAAGGACTAGTATTGGCACAGATACGCAGTATTTT
CASKRTSIGTDTQYF
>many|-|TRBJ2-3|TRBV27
TGTGCCAGCAGTTTACAATCAAGTACGCAGTATTTT
CASSLQSSTQYF
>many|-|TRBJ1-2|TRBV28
TGTGCCAGCAGTACACAGGGATCTGTAAATGGCTACACCTTC
CASSTQGSVNGYTF